The next 7 T cell receptor beta chains were all read from a single sample in a study of T cells in Graves' hyperthyroidism and ophthalmopathy. It was RNA transcripts that yielded the amplified TCR beta CDR3 regions. The TCR CDR3 was amplified in a first-round RT-PCR using the HTBI primer set. MiXCR, applied by TCRdb to the multiplex PCR reads, yields one record per CDR3 protein. The sample has around 350,000 distinct CDR3 sequences; 25% are singletons. Sequenced material: blood. The receptors were gathered from a man between 45 and 60 years old with Graves' hyperthyroidism.

This clonotype was picked up a small number of times. V is TRBV10-3 and J is TRBJ2-3, with D possibly being TRBD1 or TRBD2 (5 bases each). The V end lost 6 bases, the J end lost 2 bases, and 12 bases lay between the germline ends. This CDR3 has 14 residues. The germline V gene has CDR1 ENHRY and CDR2 SYGVKD. CDR3 in amino acids: CAIRISGATDTQYF. The CDR3 coding sequence is TGTGCCATCAGGATCTCCGGGGCCACAGATACGCAGTATTTT.

This chain links TRBV12-5 with TRBJ1-2, with D unclear. Trimming removed 3 bases at V and 1 base at J, with 12 bases between. Germline lookup yields CDR1 LGHNT and CDR2 FRNRAP. The CDR3 runs 15 residues. The DNA for the CDR3 is TGTGCTAGTGGTTTCCTTCCGGGTTATAACTATGGCTACACCTTC. As protein: CASGFLPGYNYGYTF.

The J gene is TRBJ1-4, the V gene TRBV2; no clear D gene. V lost 4 bases to trimming and J lost 6 bases, with 15 bases between them. Looked up from germline, CDR1 is SNHLY and CDR2 is FYNNEI. CDR3 length: 15 residues. Here the CDR3 reads CASSGRSARHEKLFF. CDR3 in DNA: TGTGCCAGCAGTGGGAGATCGGCGAGACATGAAAAACTGTTTTTT. Filled out from reference TRBV2 and TRBJ1-4, the complete variable domain reads EPEVTQTPSHQVTQMGQEVILRCVPISNHLYFYWYRQILGQKVEFLVSFYNNEISEKSEIFDDQFSVERPDGSNFTLKIRSTKLEDSAMYFCASSGRSARHEKLFFGSGTQLSVL.

This sequence joins TRBV24-1 and TRBJ1-2; unclear D gene. V was clipped by 4 bases and J by 2 bases, with 1 base between them. The germline V gene encodes CDR1 KGHDR and CDR2 SFDVKD. The CDR3 sequence is 11 residues long. CDR3 DNA sequence: TGTGCCACCAGTGAGAACTATGGCTACACCTTC. Amino acids: CATSENYGYTF.

J is TRBJ1-6 and V is TRBV30, with D perhaps TRBD1 (5 bases). V lost 4 bases and J 10 bases, leaving 14 bases between the germline ends. There are 13 residues in the CDR3. CDR1 GTSNPN and CDR2 SVGIG come from the germline V gene (reference sequence). CDR3 in amino acids: CAWTNGASSPLHF. CDR3 nucleotides: TGTGCCTGGACCAACGGGGCTAGCTCACCCCTCCACTTT.

This clonotype was detected a few times. This chain links TRBV20-1 with TRBJ2-7; 9 positions match TRBD2. Unmatched junction bases numbered 8, after V lost 0 bases and J lost 5 bases. The V gene's germline CDR1 is DFQATT and CDR2 SNEGSKA (reference sequence). This CDR3 has 15 residues. The CDR3 region is CSARDEWREGDEQYF. For the CDR3, the DNA is TGCAGTGCTAGAGACGAGTGGCGGGAGGGTGACGAGCAGTACTTC.

Many counts were recorded for this clonotype. The chain has TRBV5-1 and TRBJ2-7; D possibly corresponds to TRBD1 (6 bases). The CDR3 loop spans 16 amino acids. CDR1 is SGHRS, CDR2 YFSETQ, per germline. V was shortened by 4 bases and J by 0 bases, with 17 bases between the two germline ends. The CDR3 nucleotides read TGCGCCAGCAGCCCTTCGTTCGGACAGAGCTCCTACGAGCAGTACTTC. It codes for CASSPSFGQSSYEQYF.